The next 13 T cell receptor beta chains were all read from a single sample in a study of blood T cell repertoires in COVID-19. TCRdb's table, derived via immunoSEQ multiplex PCR, lists solely in-frame clones and lacks some. The table includes around 310,000 clones, approximately 88% detected once. Source material: PBMCs or T cells enriched from blood (not recorded which). Every receptor here comes from a man aged 25-45 years who had recovered from COVID-19.

V is TRBV9 and J is TRBJ1-2; TRBD1 agrees at 8 bases. CDR1 SGDLS and CDR2 YYNGEE come from the germline V gene. The CDR3 has 14 amino acids. The J segment lost 7 bases and the V segment lost 0 bases, leaving 5 bases of the junction unmatched. CDR3 nucleotide sequence: TGTGCCAGCAGCGTAGTGGCAGGGGGCCGTGGCTACACCTTC. Translation gives CASSVVAGGRGYTF.

The rearrangement links TRBV4-1 to TRBJ2-2, with TRBD2 matching over 10 bases. The V segment lost 5 bases and the J segment 2 bases; nucleotides outside the gene matches: 5. The germline V gene encodes CDR1 MGHRA and CDR2 YSYEKL. This CDR3 contains 16 residues. The CDR3 sequence: CASSSRTSGNTGELFF. The DNA for the CDR3 is TGCGCCAGCAGCTCAAGGACTAGCGGTAACACCGGGGAGCTGTTTTTT.

The CDR3 reads CASTTNWGQGTEKLFF. The CDR3 nucleotides are TGTGCCAGCACCACCAATTGGGGGCAGGGGACGGAAAAACTGTTTTTT. The genes are TRBV6-6 and TRBJ1-4; TRBD1 might be the D (6 bases). Germline loops: CDR1 MNHNY, CDR2 SVGAGI (reference sequence). V was clipped by 7 bases and J by 8 bases, with 23 bases between them. The CDR3 has 16 amino acids.

The chain is built from TRBV7-9 and TRBJ2-4, with D possibly TRBD2 on 5 matching bases. V shed 5 bases and J shed 0 bases, with 14 bases lying between them. From germline, CDR1 is SEHNR and CDR2 FQNEAQ (reference sequence). This CDR3 contains 16 residues. CDR3 in amino acids: CASSRYTGLAKNIQYF. CDR3 nucleotides: TGTGCCAGCAGCCGATATACGGGGTTAGCCAAAAACATTCAGTACTTC.

The chain joins TRBV7-9 to TRBJ1-1, with 11 bases lining up with TRBD1. V was pared by 5 bases and J by 8 bases, with 7 bases of the junction left unmatched. The germline V gene encodes CDR1 SEHNR and CDR2 FQNEAQ (reference sequence). CDR3 length: 14 amino acids. The CDR3 spells CASSRTGGDDEAFF. CDR3 nucleotide sequence: TGTGCCAGCAGCCGGACAGGGGGCGATGACGAAGCTTTCTTT. Combining the CDR3 with reference TRBV7-9 and TRBJ1-1 gives the whole variable domain DTGVSQNPRHKITKRGQNVTFRCDPISEHNRLYWYRQTLGQGPEFLTYFQNEAQLEKSRLLSDRFSAERPKGSFSTLEIQRTEQGDSAMYLCASSRTGGDDEAFFGQGTRLTVV.

CDR3 sequence: CASSPRQLNEKLFF. Written as DNA, the CDR3 is TGTGCCAGCAGTCCCCGACAGCTTAATGAAAAACTGTTTTTT. V usage is TRBV28 and J usage is TRBJ1-4; weak D call: TRBD1 (5 bases). Germline V gene data show CDR1 as MDHEN and CDR2 as SYDVKM. The CDR3 is made up of 14 amino acids. Between the trimmed V and J ends, which lost 5 bases and 4 bases, there was a span of 11 bases.

The rearrangement links TRBV7-2 to TRBJ2-7, with a weak D call TRBD1 (6 bases). Trimming took 7 bases from V and 0 from J, leaving 13 bases between them. Germline lookup yields CDR1 SGHTA and CDR2 FQGNSA. The length of the CDR3 is 14 residues. CDR3 sequence reads: CASTADSFSYEQYF. DNA for the CDR3: TGTGCCAGCACCGCGGACAGTTTCTCCTACGAGCAGTACTTC.

The V and J genes are TRBV19 and TRBJ1-6; D gene unclear. There are 12 residues in the CDR3. The V end was cut by 3 bases, the J end by 10 bases, with 7 bases between. The germline gives CDR1 LNHDA, CDR2 SQIVND (reference sequence). This chain's CDR3 is CASSMIQSPLHF. CDR3 bases: TGTGCCAGTAGTATGATCCAGTCACCCCTCCACTTT.

The chain couples TRBV10-2 to TRBJ2-2; 10 nucleotides align to TRBD2. CDR1 and CDR2 (germline): WSHSY, SAAADI. CDR3 length: 16 amino acids. J was trimmed by 6 bases and V by 0 bases; bases with no gene match: 4. The CDR3 protein is CASSESPSGGSGELFF. The DNA of the CDR3 is TGCGCCAGCAGTGAGTCCCCTAGCGGGGGCTCCGGGGAGCTGTTTTTT.

With respect to this clone: Other DNA sequences in the same sample also yield this CDR3. The V call is TRBV6-5, the J call TRBJ1-5, with D perhaps TRBD1 (6 bases). Deletions cut 0 bases from V and 1 base from J, with 7 bases between. CDR3 length: 15 amino acids. Germline V gene sequence: CDR1 MNHEY, CDR2 SVGAGI. The CDR3 nucleotides read TGTGCCAGCAGTTACTCAGGGGGAAGCAATCAGCCCCAGCATTTT. Its translation: CASSYSGGSNQPQHF.

The chain employs TRBV9 and TRBJ1-2, with TRBD1 matching over 8 bases. J was trimmed by 4 bases and V by 2 bases; bases with no gene match: 10. The CDR3 is 16 residues long. The germline gives CDR1 SGDLS, CDR2 YYNGEE. The CDR3 protein is CASSVGRGRTGYGYTF. For the CDR3, the DNA is TGTGCCAGCAGCGTCGGCAGGGGGCGAACAGGCTATGGCTACACCTTC.

The chain links TRBV7-6 to TRBJ2-3, with 16 bases identical to TRBD2. CDR1 is SGHVS, CDR2 FNYEAQ, per germline. This CDR3 comprises 17 residues. Trimming cost V 3 bases and J 2 bases; bases outside gene matches: 2. The CDR3 DNA reads as TGTGCCAGCAGCTTGGGGACTAGCGGGGGGGCCACAGATACGCAGTATTTT. This gives the protein CASSLGTSGGATDTQYF.

V is TRBV27 and J is TRBJ2-7; D may be TRBD1 (5 bases). Germline V gene data show CDR1 as MNHEY and CDR2 as SMNVEV (reference sequence). The CDR3 has 14 residues. With 3 bases removed from V and 3 bases from J, the gap between germline ends came to 12 bases. CDR3 region: CASSFKGPRYEQYF. The CDR3 nucleotides read TGTGCCAGCAGTTTTAAGGGGCCCCGCTACGAGCAGTACTTC.